This TCR beta chain was found in a study of cytomegalovirus exposure and HLA in healthy donors (TCRdb year 2017). Regarding the complete study: In an earlier analysis of 587 of the donors, around 300 Gb of sequence data and some 120 million unique TCR beta sequences from roughly 180 million T cells were reported. The number of donors typed differed by locus, with 629-630 for A, B, C, DRB1 and DQB1, around 520 for DQA1, some 570 for DPA1, and 400 to 490 for DPB1. Across 300 to 500 genotyped donors of the cohort, an average of roughly 230,000 unique TCR beta nucleotide sequences per donor were sequenced, and 15% to 20% of those sequences were non-productive. Rather than using new phenotypic data, the later analysis identified candidate immune exposures from TCR beta sequences and from how often those sequences occurred across donors. The study used immunosequencing to profile the T cell repertoires of more than 650 subjects and linked those repertoires to cytomegalovirus serostatus. A later analysis re-analyzed previously published TCR beta repertoires from several hundred donors and added high-resolution HLA genotyping to study TCR occurrence patterns. Among the 398 genotyped donors, approximately 82% belonged to the genetic ancestry cluster associated with self-reported Caucasian donors. Because of strong linkage in the cohort, roughly five DR-DQ haplotypes were treated as single units for association and clustering. The study aimed to test whether signatures of past pathogen exposure could be identified by cataloging public T cell receptors. To predict cytomegalovirus infection status, the study brought together high-throughput TCR immunosequencing, statistical association of individual TCRs with disease status, and machine learning. Class I and class II HLA loci were covered by the typing at four-digit resolution. In addition to the first cohort of around 670 subjects, a separate validation cohort of 120 different subjects was used. Genome-wide SNP genotypes for about 65% of the roughly 670 donors were used in a later genetic analysis, which treated that subset as a discovery cohort. Donor age, sex, ethnicity and CMV serostatus were collected together with the repertoire data. Every discovery cohort repertoire had been produced on one sequencing platform. Approximately 300 gigabases of sequencing data and roughly 90 million unique TCR sequences were included in an early release covering about 620 HLA-typed donors. An earlier analysis of around 640 of the donors used high-throughput TCR beta sequencing to judge whether each TCR beta V gene segment behaved as functional or pseudogenic. Study-level results and caveats: For the cohort, immune exposure information was limited to CMV serostatus. In a later analysis, HLA-associated TCR beta chains were found to be more clonally expanded and to have lower generation probabilities than equally common non-associated chains. While some public TCRs were present in many individuals, most TCR sequences turned up only very rarely across donors. In the study, some 180 TCR beta chains were listed as associated with cytomegalovirus. Because counts were too low, approximately 18 rarely observed V segments, including chromosome 9 orphons, were excluded from the earlier analysis of 587 of the donors. In a later analysis, most CMV-associated TCR beta chains were found to appear HLA-restricted, with HLA associations seemingly driven largely by CMV exposure. Because the 87-base-pair reads could not distinguish some IMGT-functional V segments, including TRBV6-2 and TRBV6-3, those segments were excluded. A further reported finding was that TCR beta sequences accurately predicted the HLA-A and HLA-B alleles for most subjects in the first cohort. The sequencing pipeline was judged likely to have produced a cluster of highly shared sequence variants as a technical artifact. According to a later genetic analysis, donors in an Asian-associated ancestry cluster had fewer N-insertions in productive TCRs than the approximately 700-donor mean. It was suggested by the authors that the approach could potentially be generalized to other disease states and immunological phenotypes. In this cohort, only TCR beta chains were sequenced, and detectable features were limited by the absence of alpha or paired-chain data. Several of the top co-occurrence clusters appeared to be linked to parvovirus B19, influenza, CMV and Epstein-Barr virus, according to a later analysis. In both the original and validation cohorts, the classifier was reported to diagnose cytomegalovirus status with high specificity and sensitivity. In a later analysis, the rate of TCR association differed among HLA loci, with DRB1 alleles having the most associated TCRs and HLA-C alleles having the fewest. At a false discovery rate of 0.05, a later analysis linked some 18,000 TCR beta sequences to specific HLA alleles. Correlated functional status among segregating V segments might be attributable to linkage disequilibrium, but an unknown experimental factor could not be ruled out. V-gene and J-gene trimming of TCR beta chains was associated with a missense DCLRE1C variant in a later genetic analysis, and the association was replicated in an independent cohort. Strong co-occurrence of HLA alleles, especially DR and DQ, made assigning TCR associations to individual alleles difficult. The presence/absence analyses assumed that sequencing depth was roughly uniform across donors, and that assumption may not be true. In vitro tests confirmed that a few of the cytomegalovirus-associated TCR beta chains recognize cytomegalovirus antigens. HLA typing was unavailable for some donors at each locus, so association tests used only the typed subset. An earlier analysis of approximately 540 of the donors showed that most TCR beta V segments appeared in productive rearrangements either about 90% or about 30% of the time, which broadly matched IMGT annotations.

The cohort consisted of fewer than 700 healthy bone marrow donors. All cohort members were sampled while nominally healthy, although unrecorded immune exposures were likely present. The donor was CMV seronegative and was included in the group of 352 seronegative cohort members. Each donor provided a peripheral blood sample, and peripheral blood mononuclear cells were used for TCR beta sequencing. The Qiagen DNeasy Blood Extraction Kit was used to extract genomic DNA from the blood cell samples. V gives up 4 bases and J gives up 0 bases, and the segment between their germline ends measures 9 bases. CDR1 and CDR2, per the germline V gene (reference sequence), are WNHNN and SYGVQD. From its cysteine to its phenylalanine, the CDR3 spans 15 amino acids. The sequence is cut down to CDR3 DNA, 45 bases in frame from base 1. About this clone itself: Its cognate antigen has yet to be identified. Per-nucleotide qualities are absent, and no much larger clonotype sits a single base away.

Library generation was performed with the immunoSEQ multiplex PCR assay. For the multiplex PCR, a mixture combining 60 forward primers for TCR Vbeta segments and 13 reverse primers for TCR Jbeta segments was used. A multiplex PCR assay on genomic DNA amplified the CDR3 region of rearranged TCR beta genes. On the Illumina HiSeq System, the amplified TCR beta libraries were sequenced as 87-base-pair reads. Turning to the authors' computational methods: A later analysis tallied 75 million to 95 million unique TCR beta chains across the approximately 670 repertoires, and about 12 million of those chains were shared by two or more donors. A nearest-neighbor algorithm error-corrected the raw reads and collapsed the reads into unique sequences, merging closely related sequences to remove PCR and sequencing errors. To assign V, D and J gene segments, CDR3 sequences were aligned to IMGT reference sequences. Each retained sequence needed at least a six-nucleotide match to both a V gene segment and a J gene segment. A rearrangement counted as productive if the CDR3 had no stop codons and remained in frame with V and J, and every other rearrangement counted as non-productive. Following IMGT convention, CDR3 was defined as the stretch from the second conserved V-encoded cysteine to the conserved J-encoded phenylalanine. Sequences without an unambiguous match to a single V gene segment were excluded from the earlier analysis of about 600 of the donors. An earlier analysis of several hundred of the donors called V segments functional above 56.7% productive rearrangements and segregating when the between-donor standard deviation exceeded 5%. A statistical classification framework was developed to diagnose cytomegalovirus status using the catalog of TCR beta chain sequences. In a later analysis, V and J genes were assigned by comparing TCR nucleotide sequences against IMGT/GENE-DB human TR gene sequences. A later analysis assigned CDR3 sequences and most-parsimonious VDJ recombination scenarios with the TCRdist pipeline. In a later analysis, each TCR beta chain was defined by its CDR3 amino acid sequence together with its V-gene family, and reads without a unique V-gene family were excluded. As a way to deal with suspected cross-contamination and a sequencing artifact, a later analysis dropped nearly 600 nucleotide sequences that were highly shared and had low generation probability. A later analysis calculated a clonal expansion index for each public chain from normalized within-repertoire ranks of inferred template counts. Generation probabilities in a later analysis came from a VDJ recombination model fitted to out-of-frame rearrangements, and those results were checked against IGoR. In a later analysis, TCR-TCR, TCR-HLA and TCR-CMV co-occurrence was scored with hypergeometric tests, and a repertoire-size bias correction was applied to TCR pairs. In a later analysis, false discovery rates were estimated by permuting HLA or CMV assignments 20 times. In a later analysis, co-occurring TCRs were grouped using DBSCAN, with TCRdist sequence similarity added in when clustering inside HLA-allele-positive subsets. Repertoires with fewer than 30,000 or more than 120,000 public chains, plus five repertoires with anomalous nucleotide sharing, were excluded from co-occurrence clustering. TCRdb obtained this table from immuneACCESS and retained in-frame rearrangements with V and J assigned. These tables miss some clones; where compared with another copy, unresolved V genes account for less than half of the shortfall, and the remainder is unexplained. The D gene and trimming were derived from the DNA, and the V and J assignments and clone size from that table. The table for this sample lists some 130,000 clones; about 81% of them were counted only once. Around 7% of the sample is held by the ten biggest clonotypes.

Material for sequencing was PBMCs. This sequence uses TRBV10-1 and TRBJ2-2, with TRBD1 as a weak D call on 6 bases. The receptor was derived from a man aged 25-45 years in good health and CMV-seronegative. Read as DNA, the sequence is TGCGCCAGCAGTGGGGGGCCCTCGAACACCGGGGAGCTGTTTTTT. Translated, this is CASSGGPSNTGELFF.